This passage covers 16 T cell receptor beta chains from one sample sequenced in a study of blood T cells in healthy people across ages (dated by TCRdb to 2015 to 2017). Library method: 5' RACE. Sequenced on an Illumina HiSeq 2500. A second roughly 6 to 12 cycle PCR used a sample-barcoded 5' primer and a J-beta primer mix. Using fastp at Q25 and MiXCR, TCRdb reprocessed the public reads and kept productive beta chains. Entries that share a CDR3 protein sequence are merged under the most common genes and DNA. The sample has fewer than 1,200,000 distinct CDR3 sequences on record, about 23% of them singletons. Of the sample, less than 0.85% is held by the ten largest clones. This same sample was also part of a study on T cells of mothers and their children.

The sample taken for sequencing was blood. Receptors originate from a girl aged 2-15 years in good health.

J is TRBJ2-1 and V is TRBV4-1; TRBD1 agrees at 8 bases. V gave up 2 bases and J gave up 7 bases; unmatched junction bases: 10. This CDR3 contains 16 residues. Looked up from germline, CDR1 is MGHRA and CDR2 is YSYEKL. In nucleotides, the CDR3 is TGCGCCAGCAGCCAACCCGGACAGGGAAAAGTTAATGAGCAGTTCTTC. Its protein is CASSQPGQGKVNEQFF.

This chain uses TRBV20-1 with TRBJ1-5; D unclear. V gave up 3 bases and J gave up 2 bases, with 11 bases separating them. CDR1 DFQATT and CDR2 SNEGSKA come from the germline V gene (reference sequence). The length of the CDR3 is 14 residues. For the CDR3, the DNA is TGCAGTGCTAGTCGGGAGAAAGGCAATCAGCCCCAGCATTTT. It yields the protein CSASREKGNQPQHF.

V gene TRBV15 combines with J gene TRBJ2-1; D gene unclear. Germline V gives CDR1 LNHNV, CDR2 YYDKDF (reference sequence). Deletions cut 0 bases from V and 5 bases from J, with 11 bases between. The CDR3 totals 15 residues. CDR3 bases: TGTGCCACCAGCAGAGATCTAGGAGTTAACAATGAGCAGTTCTTC. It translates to CATSRDLGVNNEQFF.

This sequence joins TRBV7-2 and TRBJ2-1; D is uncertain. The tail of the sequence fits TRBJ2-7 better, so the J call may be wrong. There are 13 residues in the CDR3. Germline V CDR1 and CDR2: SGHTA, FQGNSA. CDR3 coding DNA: TGTGCCAGCAGCTTCTCCGGTTCAACGGAGCAGTACTTC. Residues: CASSFSGSTEQYF.

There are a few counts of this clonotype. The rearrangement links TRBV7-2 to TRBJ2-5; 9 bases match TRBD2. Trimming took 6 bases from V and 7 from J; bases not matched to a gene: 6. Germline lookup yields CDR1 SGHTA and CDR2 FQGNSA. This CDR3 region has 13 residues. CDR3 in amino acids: CASRGLARGTQYF. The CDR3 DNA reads TGTGCCAGCAGAGGACTAGCGAGGGGGACCCAGTACTTC.

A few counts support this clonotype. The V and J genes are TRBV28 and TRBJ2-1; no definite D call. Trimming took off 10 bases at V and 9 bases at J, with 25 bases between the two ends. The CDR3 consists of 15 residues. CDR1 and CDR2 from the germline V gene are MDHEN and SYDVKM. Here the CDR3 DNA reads TGTGCCACCGCCAGGCAAGAGCCCAGCGTTAGTGAGCAGTTCTTC. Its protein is CATARQEPSVSEQFF.

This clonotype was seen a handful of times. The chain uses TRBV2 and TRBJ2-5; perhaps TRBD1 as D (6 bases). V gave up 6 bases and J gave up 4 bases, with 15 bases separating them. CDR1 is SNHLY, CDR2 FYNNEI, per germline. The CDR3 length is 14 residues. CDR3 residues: CASSQGNQGETQYF. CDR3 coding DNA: TGTGCCAGCAGCCAGGGGAACCAGGGAGAGACCCAGTACTTC.

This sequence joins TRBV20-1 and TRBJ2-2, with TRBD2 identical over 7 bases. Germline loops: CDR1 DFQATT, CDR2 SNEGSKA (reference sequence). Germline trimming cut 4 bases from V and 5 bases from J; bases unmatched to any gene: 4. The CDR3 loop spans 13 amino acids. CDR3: CSATISGTGELFF. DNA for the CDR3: TGCAGTGCTACGATTAGCGGGACCGGGGAGCTGTTTTTT.

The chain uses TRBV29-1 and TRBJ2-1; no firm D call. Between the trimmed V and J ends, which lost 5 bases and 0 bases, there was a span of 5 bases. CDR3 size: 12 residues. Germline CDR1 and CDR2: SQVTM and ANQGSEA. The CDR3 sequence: CSVIVSYNEQFF. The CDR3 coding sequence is TGCAGCGTTATTGTCTCCTACAATGAGCAGTTCTTC.

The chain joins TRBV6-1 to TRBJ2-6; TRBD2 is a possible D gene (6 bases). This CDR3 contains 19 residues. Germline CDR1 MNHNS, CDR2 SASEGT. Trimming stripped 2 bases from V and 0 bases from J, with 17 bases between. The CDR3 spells CASSESGAGLRSGANVLTF. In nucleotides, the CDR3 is TGTGCCAGCAGTGAATCTGGGGCAGGACTACGCTCTGGGGCCAACGTCCTGACTTTC.

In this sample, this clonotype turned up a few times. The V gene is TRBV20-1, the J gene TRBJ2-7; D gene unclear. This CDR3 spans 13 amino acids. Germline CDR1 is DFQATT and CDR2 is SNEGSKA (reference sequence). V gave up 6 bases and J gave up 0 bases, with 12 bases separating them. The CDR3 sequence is CSAGTSNSYEQYF. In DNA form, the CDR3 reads TGCAGTGCCGGTACCTCAAACTCCTACGAGCAGTACTTC.

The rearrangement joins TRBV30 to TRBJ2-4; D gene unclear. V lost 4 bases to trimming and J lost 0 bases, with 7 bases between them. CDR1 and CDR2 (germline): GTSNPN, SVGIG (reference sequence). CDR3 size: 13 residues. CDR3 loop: CAWTTLAKNIQYF. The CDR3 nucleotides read TGTGCCTGGACGACCTTAGCCAAAAACATTCAGTACTTC.

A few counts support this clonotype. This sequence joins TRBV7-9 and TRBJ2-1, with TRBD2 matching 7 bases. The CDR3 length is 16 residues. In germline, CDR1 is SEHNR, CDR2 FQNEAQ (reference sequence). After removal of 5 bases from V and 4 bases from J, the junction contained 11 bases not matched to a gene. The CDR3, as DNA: TGTGCCAGCAGCCAAAGAGGTCTAGCGGCGTACAATGAGCAGTTCTTC. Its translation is CASSQRGLAAYNEQFF.

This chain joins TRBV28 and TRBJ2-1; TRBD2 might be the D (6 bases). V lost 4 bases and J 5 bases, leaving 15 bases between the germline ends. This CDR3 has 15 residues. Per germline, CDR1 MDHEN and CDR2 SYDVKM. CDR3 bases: TGTGCCAGCAGTTCGTCTAGCGTTAACCACAATGAGCAGTTCTTC. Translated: CASSSSSVNHNEQFF.

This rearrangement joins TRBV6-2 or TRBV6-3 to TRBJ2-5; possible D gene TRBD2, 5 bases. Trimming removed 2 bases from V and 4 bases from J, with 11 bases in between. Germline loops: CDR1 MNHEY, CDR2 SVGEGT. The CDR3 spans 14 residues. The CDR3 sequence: CASSYGGVGETQYF. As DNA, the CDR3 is TGTGCCAGCAGTTACGGAGGAGTAGGAGAGACCCAGTACTTC.

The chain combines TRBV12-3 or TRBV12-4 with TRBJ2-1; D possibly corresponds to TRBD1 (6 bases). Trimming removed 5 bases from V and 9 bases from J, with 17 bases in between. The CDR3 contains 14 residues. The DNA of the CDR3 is TGTGCCAGCAGTGGTTGGGCAGGGGTGGCTGAGCAGTTCTTC. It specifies CASSGWAGVAEQFF.